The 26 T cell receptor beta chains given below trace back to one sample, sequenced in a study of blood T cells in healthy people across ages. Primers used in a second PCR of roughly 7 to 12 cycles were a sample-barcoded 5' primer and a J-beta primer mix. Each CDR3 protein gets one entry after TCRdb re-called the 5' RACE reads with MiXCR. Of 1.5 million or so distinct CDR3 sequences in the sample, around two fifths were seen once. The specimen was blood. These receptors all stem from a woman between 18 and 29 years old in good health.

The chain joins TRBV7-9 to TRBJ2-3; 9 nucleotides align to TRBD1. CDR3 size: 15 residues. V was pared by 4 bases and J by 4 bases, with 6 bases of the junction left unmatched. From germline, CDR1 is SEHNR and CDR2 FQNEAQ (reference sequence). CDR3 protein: CASSSRTGEADTQYF. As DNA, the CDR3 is TGTGCCAGCAGCTCCCGGACAGGGGAGGCAGATACGCAGTATTTT.

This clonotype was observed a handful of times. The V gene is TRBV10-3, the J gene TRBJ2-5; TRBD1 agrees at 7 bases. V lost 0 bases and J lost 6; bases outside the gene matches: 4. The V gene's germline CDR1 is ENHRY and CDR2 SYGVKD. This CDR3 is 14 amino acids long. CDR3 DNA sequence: TGTGCCATCAGTGAGTCAGGGACAGAGCAGACCCAGTACTTC. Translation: CAISESGTEQTQYF.

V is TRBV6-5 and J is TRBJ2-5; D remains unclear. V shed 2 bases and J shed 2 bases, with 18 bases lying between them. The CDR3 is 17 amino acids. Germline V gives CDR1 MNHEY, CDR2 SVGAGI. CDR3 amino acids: CASSYDSGENLQETQYF. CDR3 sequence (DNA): TGTGCCAGCAGTTACGATTCAGGAGAAAACCTACAAGAGACCCAGTACTTC.

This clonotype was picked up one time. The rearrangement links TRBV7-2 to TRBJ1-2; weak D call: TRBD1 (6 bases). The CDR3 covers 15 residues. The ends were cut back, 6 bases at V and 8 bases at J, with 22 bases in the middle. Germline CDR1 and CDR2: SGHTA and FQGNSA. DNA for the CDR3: TGTGCCAGCAGTCCTCGGGGGCAGTCCCTTGAAGGCTACACCTTC. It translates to CASSPRGQSLEGYTF.

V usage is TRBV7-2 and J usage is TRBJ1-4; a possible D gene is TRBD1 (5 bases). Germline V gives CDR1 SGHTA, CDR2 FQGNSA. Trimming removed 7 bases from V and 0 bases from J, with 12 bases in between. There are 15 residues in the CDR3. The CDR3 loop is CASTGGGATNEKLFF. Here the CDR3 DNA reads TGTGCCAGCACCGGGGGGGGAGCAACTAATGAAAAACTGTTTTTT.

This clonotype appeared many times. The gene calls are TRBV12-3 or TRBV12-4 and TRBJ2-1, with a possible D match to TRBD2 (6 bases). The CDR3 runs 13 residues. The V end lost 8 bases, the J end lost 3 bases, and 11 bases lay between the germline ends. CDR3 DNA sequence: TGTGCCAGCGGGCGCGGGAACTACAATGAGCAGTTCTTC. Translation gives CASGRGNYNEQFF.

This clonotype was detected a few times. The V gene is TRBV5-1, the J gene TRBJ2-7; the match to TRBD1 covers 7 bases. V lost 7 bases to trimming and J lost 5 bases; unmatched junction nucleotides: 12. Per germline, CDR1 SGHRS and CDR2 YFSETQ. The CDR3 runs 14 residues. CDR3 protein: CASRQGLSSDEQYF. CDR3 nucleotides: TGCGCCAGCCGACAGGGTTTGTCTTCGGACGAGCAGTACTTC.

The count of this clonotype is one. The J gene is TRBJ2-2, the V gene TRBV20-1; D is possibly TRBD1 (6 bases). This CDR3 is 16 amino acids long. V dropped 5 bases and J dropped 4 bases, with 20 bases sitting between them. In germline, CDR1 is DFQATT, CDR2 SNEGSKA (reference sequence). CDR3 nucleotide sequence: TGCAGTGCTCCCCTTCCAATGGGACAAAGCACCGGGGAGCTGTTTTTT. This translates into CSAPLPMGQSTGELFF.

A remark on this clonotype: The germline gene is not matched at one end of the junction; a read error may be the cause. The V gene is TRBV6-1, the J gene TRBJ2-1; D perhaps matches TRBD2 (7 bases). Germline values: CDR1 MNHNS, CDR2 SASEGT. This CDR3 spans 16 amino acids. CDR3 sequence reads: CASTLRGGTTNNEQFF. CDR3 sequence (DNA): TGTGCCAGCACCCTAAGGGGGGGGACTACTAACAATGAGCAGTTCTTT.

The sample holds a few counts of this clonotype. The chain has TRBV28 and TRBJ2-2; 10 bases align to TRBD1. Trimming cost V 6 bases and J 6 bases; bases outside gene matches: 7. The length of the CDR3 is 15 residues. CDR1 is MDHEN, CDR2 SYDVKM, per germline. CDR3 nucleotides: TGTGCCAGCAGGACAGGGGGCTTTCGGGCCGGGGAGCTGTTTTTT. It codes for CASRTGGFRAGELFF.

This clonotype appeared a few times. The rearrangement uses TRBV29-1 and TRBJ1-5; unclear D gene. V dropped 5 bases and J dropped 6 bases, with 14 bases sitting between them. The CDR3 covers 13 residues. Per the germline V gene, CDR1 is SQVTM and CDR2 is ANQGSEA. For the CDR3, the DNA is TGCAGCGTTAAGGAGATGCTCGGTCAGCCCCAGCATTTT. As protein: CSVKEMLGQPQHF.

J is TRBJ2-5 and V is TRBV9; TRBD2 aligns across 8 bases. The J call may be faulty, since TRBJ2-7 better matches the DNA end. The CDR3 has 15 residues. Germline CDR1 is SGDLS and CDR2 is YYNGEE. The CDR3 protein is CASSALEAGEREQYF. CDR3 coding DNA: TGTGCCAGCAGCGCCCTCGAAGCGGGGGAGCGCGAGCAGTACTTC.

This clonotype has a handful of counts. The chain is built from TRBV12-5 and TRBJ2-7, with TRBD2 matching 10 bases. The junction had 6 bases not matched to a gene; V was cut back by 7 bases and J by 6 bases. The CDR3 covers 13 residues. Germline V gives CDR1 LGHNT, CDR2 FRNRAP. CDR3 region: CASASGSLSEQYF. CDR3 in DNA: TGTGCTAGTGCTAGCGGGAGTCTCTCCGAGCAGTACTTC.

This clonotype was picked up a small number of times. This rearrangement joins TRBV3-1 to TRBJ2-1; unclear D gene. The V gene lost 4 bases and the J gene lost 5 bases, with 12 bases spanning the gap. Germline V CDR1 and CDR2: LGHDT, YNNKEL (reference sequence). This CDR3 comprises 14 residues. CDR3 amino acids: CASSPNMGNNEQFF. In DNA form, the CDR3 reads TGTGCCAGCAGCCCCAACATGGGGAACAATGAGCAGTTCTTC.

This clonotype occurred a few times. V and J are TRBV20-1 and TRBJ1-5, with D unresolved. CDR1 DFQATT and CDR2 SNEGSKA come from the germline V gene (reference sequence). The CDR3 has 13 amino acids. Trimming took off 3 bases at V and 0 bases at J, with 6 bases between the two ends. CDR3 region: CSASTGSNQPQHF. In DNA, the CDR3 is TGCAGTGCTAGTACTGGTAGCAATCAGCCCCAGCATTTT.

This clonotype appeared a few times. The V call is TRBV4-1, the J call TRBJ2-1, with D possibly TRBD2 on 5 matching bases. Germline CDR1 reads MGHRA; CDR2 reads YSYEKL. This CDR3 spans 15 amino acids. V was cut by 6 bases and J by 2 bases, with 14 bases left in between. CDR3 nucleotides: TGCGCCAGCAGTCGGGCGGGCGAACCCTACAATGAGCAGTTCTTC. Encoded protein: CASSRAGEPYNEQFF.

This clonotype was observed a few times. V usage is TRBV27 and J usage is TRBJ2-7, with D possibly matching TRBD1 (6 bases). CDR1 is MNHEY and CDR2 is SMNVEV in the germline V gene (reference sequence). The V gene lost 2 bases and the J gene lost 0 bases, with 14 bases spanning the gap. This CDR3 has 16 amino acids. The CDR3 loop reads CASSLRGTPSSYEQYF. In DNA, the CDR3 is TGTGCCAGCAGTTTACGTGGGACACCAAGCTCCTACGAGCAGTACTTC.

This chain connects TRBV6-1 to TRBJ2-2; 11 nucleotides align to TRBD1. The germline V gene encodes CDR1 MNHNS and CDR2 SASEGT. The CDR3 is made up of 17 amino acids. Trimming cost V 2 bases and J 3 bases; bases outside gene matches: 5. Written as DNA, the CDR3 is TGTGCCAGCAGTGAAAAGAGGACAGGGGGCTACACCGGGGAGCTGTTTTTT. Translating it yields CASSEKRTGGYTGELFF.

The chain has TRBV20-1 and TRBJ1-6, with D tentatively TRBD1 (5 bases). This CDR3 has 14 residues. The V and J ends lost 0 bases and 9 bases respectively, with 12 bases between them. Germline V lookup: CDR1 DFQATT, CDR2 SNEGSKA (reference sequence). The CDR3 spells CSARDPGNTSPLHF. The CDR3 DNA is TGCAGTGCTAGAGATCCAGGGAATACTTCACCCCTCCACTTT.

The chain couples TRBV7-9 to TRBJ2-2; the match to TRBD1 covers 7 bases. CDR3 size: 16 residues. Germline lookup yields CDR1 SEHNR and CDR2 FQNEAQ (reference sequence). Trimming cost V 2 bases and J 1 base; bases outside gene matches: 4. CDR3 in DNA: TGTGCCAGCAGCTTAATGCGGACAGGGAACACCGGGGAGCTGTTTTTT. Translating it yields CASSLMRTGNTGELFF.

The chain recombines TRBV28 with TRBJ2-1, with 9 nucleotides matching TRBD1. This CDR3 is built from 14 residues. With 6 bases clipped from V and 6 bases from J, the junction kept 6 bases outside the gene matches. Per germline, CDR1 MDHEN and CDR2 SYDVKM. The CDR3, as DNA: TGTGCCAGCAGGAGACAGGGGGAACGCAATGAGCAGTTCTTC. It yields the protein CASRRQGERNEQFF.

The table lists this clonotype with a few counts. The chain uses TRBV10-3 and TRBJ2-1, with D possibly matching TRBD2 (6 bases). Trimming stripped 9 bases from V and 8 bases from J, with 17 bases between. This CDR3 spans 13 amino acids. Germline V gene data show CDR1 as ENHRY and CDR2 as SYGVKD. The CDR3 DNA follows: TGTGCCATAAACCGGGACTCCGAACATGAGCAGTTCTTC. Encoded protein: CAINRDSEHEQFF.

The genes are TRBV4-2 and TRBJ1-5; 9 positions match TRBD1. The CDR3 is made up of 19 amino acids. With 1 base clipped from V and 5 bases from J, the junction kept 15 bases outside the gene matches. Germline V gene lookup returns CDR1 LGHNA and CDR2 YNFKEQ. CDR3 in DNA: TGTGCCAGCAGCCAAGGGACGGGACAGGGTGGCCAGGGGCATCAGCCCCAGCATTTT. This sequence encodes CASSQGTGQGGQGHQPQHF.

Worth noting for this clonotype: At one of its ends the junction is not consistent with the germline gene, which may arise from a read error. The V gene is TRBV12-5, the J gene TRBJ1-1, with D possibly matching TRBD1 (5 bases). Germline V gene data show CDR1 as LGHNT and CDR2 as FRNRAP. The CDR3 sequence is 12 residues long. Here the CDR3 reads CASSFREAEAFF. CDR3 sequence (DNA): TGTGCTAGTAGTTTCAGGGAGGCTGAAGCTTTCTTT.

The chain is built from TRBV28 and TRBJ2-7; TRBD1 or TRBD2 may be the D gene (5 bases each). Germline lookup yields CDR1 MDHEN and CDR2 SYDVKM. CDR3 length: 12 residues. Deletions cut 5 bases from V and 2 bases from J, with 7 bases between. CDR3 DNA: TGTGCCAGCAGTGTGGGGGCCTACGAGCAGTACTTC. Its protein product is CASSVGAYEQYF. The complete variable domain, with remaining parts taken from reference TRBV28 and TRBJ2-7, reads DVKVTQSSRYLVKRTGEKVFLECVQDMDHENMFWYRQDPGLGLRLIYFSYDVKMKEKGDIPEGYSVSREKKERFSLILESASTNQTSMYLCASSVGAYEQYFGPGTRLTVT.

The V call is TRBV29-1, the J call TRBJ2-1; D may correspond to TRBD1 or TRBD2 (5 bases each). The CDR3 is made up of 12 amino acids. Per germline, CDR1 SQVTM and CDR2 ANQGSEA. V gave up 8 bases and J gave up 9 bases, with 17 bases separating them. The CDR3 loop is CSYGRGLGEQFF. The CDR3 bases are TGCAGCTACGGTCGGGGCCTGGGTGAGCAGTTCTTC.